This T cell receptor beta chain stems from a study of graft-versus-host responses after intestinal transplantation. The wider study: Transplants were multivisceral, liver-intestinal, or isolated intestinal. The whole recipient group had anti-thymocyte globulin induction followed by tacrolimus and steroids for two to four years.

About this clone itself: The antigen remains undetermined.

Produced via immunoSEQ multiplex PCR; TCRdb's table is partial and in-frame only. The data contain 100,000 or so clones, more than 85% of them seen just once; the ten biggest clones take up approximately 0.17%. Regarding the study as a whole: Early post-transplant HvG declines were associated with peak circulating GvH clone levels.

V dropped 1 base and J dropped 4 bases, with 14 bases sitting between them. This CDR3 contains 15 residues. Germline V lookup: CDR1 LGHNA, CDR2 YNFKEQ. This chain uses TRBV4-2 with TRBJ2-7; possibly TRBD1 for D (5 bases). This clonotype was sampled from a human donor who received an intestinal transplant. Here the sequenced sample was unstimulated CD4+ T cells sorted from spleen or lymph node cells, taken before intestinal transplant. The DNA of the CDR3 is TGTGCCAGCAGCCAAGCGTTACGGCAGGGATACGAGCAGTACTTC. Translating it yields CASSQALRQGYEQYF.